The 16 T cell receptor beta chains given below trace back to one sample, sequenced in a study of T cells after yellow fever vaccination (dated by TCRdb to between 2018 and 2020). The library was made by 5' RACE. Sequencing took place on an Illumina HiSeq 2500. Through fastp at Q25 and MiXCR, TCRdb rebuilt clones from the public reads, retaining in-frame beta chains. One record per CDR3 amino acid sequence lists the most common genes and DNA. Recorded for this sample are 200,000 to 300,000 distinct CDR3 sequences; around 13% of them occurred a single time. The top ten clones comprise about 0.51% of the sample. The treatment or condition label corresponds to: live attenuated yellow fever vaccine strain. The material sequenced was CD4+ T cells sorted from PBMCs, taken 45 days after the yellow fever booster vaccination. Receptor source: a man between 25 and 39 years old who received the YFV17D yellow fever vaccine.

The chain uses TRBV7-3 and TRBJ2-1, with 16 bases fitting TRBD2. In germline, CDR1 is SGHTA, CDR2 FQGTGA. CDR3 length: 16 amino acids. The V gene end was trimmed by 0 bases and the J gene end by 8 bases; junction bases not matched to a gene: 1. The CDR3 protein is CASSLTGLAGGDEQFF. CDR3 bases: TGTGCCAGCAGCTTAACGGGACTAGCGGGAGGGGATGAGCAGTTCTTC.

This clonotype was seen more than once but under ten times. The chain recombines TRBV7-9 with TRBJ2-7, with no clear D. The germline V gene has CDR1 SEHNR and CDR2 FQNEAQ (reference sequence). The CDR3 runs to 14 residues. The V end lost 5 bases, the J end lost 1 base, and 12 bases lay between the germline ends. CDR3 sequence (DNA): TGTGCCAGCAGCCCGGTGCCGGATTCCTACGAGCAGTACTTC. This encodes CASSPVPDSYEQYF.

This clonotype has more than one count but fewer than ten. The chain uses TRBV5-1 and TRBJ2-3; 9 bases are a match to TRBD2. The CDR3 is 17 residues long. Germline V gene data show CDR1 as SGHRS and CDR2 as YFSETQ. Germline trimming cut 0 bases from V and 2 bases from J; bases unmatched to any gene: 7. In nucleotides, the CDR3 is TGCGCCAGCAGCTTGGATGGTACTAGCGGGTTCACAGATACGCAGTATTTT. Protein product: CASSLDGTSGFTDTQYF.

This clonotype was observed many times. This rearrangement joins TRBV20-1 to TRBJ1-1; D possibly corresponds to TRBD1 (5 bases). The V gene's germline CDR1 is DFQATT and CDR2 SNEGSKA (reference sequence). With 3 bases removed from V and 0 bases from J, the gap between germline ends came to 11 bases. There are 14 residues in the CDR3. This CDR3 is CSARRTSMNTEAFF. The CDR3 DNA follows: TGCAGTGCTAGGAGGACAAGTATGAACACTGAAGCTTTCTTT.

This clonotype has a count of ten or more. CDR3 sequence (DNA): TGTGCCAGCAGCTTGCGGACTAGCGGACTGGGCACAGATACGCAGTATTTT. It is translated as CASSLRTSGLGTDTQYF. The chain joins TRBV7-2 to TRBJ2-3; 10 bases map to TRBD2. Germline CDR1 is SGHTA and CDR2 is FQGNSA. CDR3 length equals 17 residues. V lost 3 bases to trimming and J lost 1 base; unmatched junction nucleotides: 7.

The chain carries TRBV9 and TRBJ2-1; tentatively, D is TRBD1 (6 bases). Deletions cut 4 bases from V and 6 bases from J, with 14 bases between. This CDR3 region has 14 residues. CDR1 SGDLS and CDR2 YYNGEE come from the germline V gene. This CDR3 reads CASSTSDRTNEQFF. DNA of the CDR3: TGTGCCAGCAGCACAAGCGACAGGACCAATGAGCAGTTCTTC.

The chain links TRBV5-1 to TRBJ1-4; D gene ambiguous. V lost 4 bases, J lost 6 bases, and 7 bases lay in between. CDR1 and CDR2 (germline): SGHRS, YFSETQ. CDR3 length: 12 residues. CDR3 coding DNA: TGCGCCAGCAGCGCAGGCTATGAAAAACTGTTTTTT. Its protein product is CASSAGYEKLFF.

The chain uses TRBV11-3 and TRBJ2-1, with TRBD2 matching over 14 bases. J lost 6 bases, V lost 4 bases, and 2 bases had no gene match. Per germline, CDR1 SGHNT and CDR2 YENEEA. CDR3 length: 15 residues. In nucleotides, the CDR3 is TGTGCCAGCAGCTCCGGGACTAGCGGGAGCAATGAGCAGTTCTTC. It is translated as CASSSGTSGSNEQFF.

Many counts were recorded for this clonotype. This chain links TRBV7-2 with TRBJ2-7; TRBD2 matches at 11 bases. Trimming removed 3 bases from V and 3 bases from J; junction bases left unmatched: 4. Per germline, CDR1 SGHTA and CDR2 FQGNSA. This CDR3 has 15 residues. In DNA form, the CDR3 reads TGTGCCAGCAGCTTGGGACTAGCGGAGATCTACGAGCAGTACTTC. This sequence encodes CASSLGLAEIYEQYF. The variable domain in full, completed from reference TRBV7-2 and TRBJ2-7, reads GAGVSQSPSNKVTEKGKDVELRCDPISGHTALYWYRQSLGQGLEFLIYFQGNSAPDKSGLPSDRFSAERTGGSVSTLTIQRTQQEDSAVYLCASSLGLAEIYEQYFGPGTRLTVT.

The rearrangement links TRBV5-8 to TRBJ2-3; D assignment may be TRBD1 or TRBD2 (6 bases each). V was cut by 1 base and J by 8 bases, with 23 bases left in between. CDR1 is SGHTS, CDR2 YDEGEE, per germline. There are 17 residues in the CDR3. Written as DNA, the CDR3 is TGTGCCAGCAGCTTGCCAAGCCAACCAATTGGAGGGGGTACGCAGTATTTT. The encoded protein is CASSLPSQPIGGGTQYF.

In its sample, this clonotype was seen a few times. The chain recombines TRBV5-1 with TRBJ2-7, with D uncertain. Trimming took 0 bases from V and 3 from J, leaving 10 bases between them. CDR1 is SGHRS, CDR2 YFSETQ, per germline. The CDR3 has 14 amino acids. Written as DNA, the CDR3 is TGCGCCAGCAGCTTGGCCGGGCAGAACTACGAGCAGTACTTC. Translation gives CASSLAGQNYEQYF.

The chain uses TRBV27 and TRBJ2-2, with D perhaps TRBD2 (5 bases). The CDR3 spans 15 residues. The germline gives CDR1 MNHEY, CDR2 SMNVEV (reference sequence). V lost 10 bases, J lost 0 bases, and 15 bases lay in between. The CDR3 is CATMSGFANTGELFF. CDR3 nucleotides: TGTGCCACCATGAGCGGATTCGCGAACACCGGGGAGCTGTTTTTT.

J is TRBJ2-7 and V is TRBV3-1; 8 bases are a match to TRBD2. This CDR3 contains 17 residues. CDR1 and CDR2 (germline): LGHDT, YNNKEL (reference sequence). V lost 4 bases to trimming and J lost 3 bases; unmatched junction nucleotides: 14. The CDR3 reads CASSPGRMAGGLYEQYF. The CDR3 DNA reads TGTGCCAGCAGCCCAGGACGAATGGCGGGGGGCCTCTACGAGCAGTACTTC.

CDR3 residues: CSARPTSSYNEQFF. CDR3 DNA sequence: TGCAGTGCTAGACCGACAAGCTCCTACAATGAGCAGTTCTTC. This chain joins TRBV20-1 and TRBJ2-1; D remains ambiguous. V dropped 2 bases and J dropped 0 bases, with 8 bases sitting between them. The CDR3 runs to 14 residues. Germline CDR1 reads DFQATT; CDR2 reads SNEGSKA (reference sequence).

The chain is built from TRBV12-3 or TRBV12-4 and TRBJ1-6, with no clear D. The CDR3 is 14 amino acids. The V end lost 5 bases, the J end lost 9 bases, and 14 bases lay between the germline ends. CDR3 in DNA: TGTGCCAGCAGTGAAGGCCGCTCTTTTTCACCCCTCCACTTT. Its translation is CASSEGRSFSPLHF.

This chain uses TRBV6-5 with TRBJ2-7, with a weak D call TRBD1 (5 bases). Per germline, CDR1 MNHEY and CDR2 SVGAGI. The V gene lost 0 bases and the J gene lost 2 bases, with 11 bases spanning the gap. CDR3 length equals 15 residues. CDR3 sequence: CASSYSQGPTYEQYF. Here the CDR3 DNA reads TGTGCCAGCAGTTACTCGCAGGGCCCTACCTACGAGCAGTACTTC.